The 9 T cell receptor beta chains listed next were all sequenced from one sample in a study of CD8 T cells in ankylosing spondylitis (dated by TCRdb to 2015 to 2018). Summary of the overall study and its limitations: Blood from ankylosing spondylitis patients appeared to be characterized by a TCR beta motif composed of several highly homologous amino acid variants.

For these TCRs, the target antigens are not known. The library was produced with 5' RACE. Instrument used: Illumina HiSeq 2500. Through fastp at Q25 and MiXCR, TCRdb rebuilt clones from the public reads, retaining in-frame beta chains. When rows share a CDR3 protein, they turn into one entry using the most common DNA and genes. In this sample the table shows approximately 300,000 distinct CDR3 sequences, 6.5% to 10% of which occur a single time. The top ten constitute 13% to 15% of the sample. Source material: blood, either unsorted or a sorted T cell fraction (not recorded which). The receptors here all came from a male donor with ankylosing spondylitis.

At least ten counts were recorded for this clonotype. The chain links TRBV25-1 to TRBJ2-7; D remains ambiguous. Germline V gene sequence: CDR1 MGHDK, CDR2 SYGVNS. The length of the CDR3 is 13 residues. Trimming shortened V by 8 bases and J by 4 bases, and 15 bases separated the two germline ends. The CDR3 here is CASVGPIYYEQYF. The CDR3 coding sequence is TGTGCCAGCGTAGGACCGATCTATTACGAGCAGTACTTC.

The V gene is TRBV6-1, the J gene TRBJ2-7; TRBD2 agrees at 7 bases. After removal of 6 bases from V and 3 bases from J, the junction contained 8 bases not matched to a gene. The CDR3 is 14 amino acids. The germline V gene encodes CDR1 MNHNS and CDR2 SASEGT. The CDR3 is CASSRPGRGYEQYF. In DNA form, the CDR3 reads TGTGCCAGCAGCCGCCCGGGGAGGGGCTACGAGCAGTACTTC.

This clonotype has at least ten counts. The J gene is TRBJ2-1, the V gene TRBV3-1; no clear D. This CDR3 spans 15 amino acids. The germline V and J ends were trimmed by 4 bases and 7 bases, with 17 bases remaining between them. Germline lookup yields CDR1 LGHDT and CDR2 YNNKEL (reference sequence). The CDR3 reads CASSPLLASRNEQFF. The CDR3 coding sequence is TGTGCCAGCAGCCCCCTTTTAGCCTCGAGGAATGAGCAGTTCTTC.

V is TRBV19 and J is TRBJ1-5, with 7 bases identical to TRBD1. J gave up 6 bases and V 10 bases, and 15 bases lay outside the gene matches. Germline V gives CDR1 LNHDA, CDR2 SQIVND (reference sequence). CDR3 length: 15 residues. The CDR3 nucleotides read TGTGCCACCCACCCCTCGACAGGGAGACGTCAGCCCCAGCATTTT. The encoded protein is CATHPSTGRRQPQHF.

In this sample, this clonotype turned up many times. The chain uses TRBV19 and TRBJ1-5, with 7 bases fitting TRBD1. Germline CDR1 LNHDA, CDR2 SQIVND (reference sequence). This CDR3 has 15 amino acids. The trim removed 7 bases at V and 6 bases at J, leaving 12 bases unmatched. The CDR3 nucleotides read TGTGCCAGTATAGCCGGCAGGGGGATGGTTCAGCCCCAGCATTTT. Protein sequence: CASIAGRGMVQPQHF.

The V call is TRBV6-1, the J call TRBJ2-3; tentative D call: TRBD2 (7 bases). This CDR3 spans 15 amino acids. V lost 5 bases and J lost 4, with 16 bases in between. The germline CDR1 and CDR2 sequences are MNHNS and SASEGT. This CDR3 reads CASSRGGEVPDTQYF. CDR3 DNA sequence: TGTGCCAGCAGTCGAGGGGGGGAAGTTCCAGATACGCAGTATTTT.

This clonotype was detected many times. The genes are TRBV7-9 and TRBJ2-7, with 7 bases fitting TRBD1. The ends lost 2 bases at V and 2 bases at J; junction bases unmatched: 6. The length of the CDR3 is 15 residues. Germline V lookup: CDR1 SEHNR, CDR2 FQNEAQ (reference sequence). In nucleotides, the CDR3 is TGTGCCAGCAGCTTATCAGTGGGACAGACCTACGAGCAGTACTTC. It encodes CASSLSVGQTYEQYF.

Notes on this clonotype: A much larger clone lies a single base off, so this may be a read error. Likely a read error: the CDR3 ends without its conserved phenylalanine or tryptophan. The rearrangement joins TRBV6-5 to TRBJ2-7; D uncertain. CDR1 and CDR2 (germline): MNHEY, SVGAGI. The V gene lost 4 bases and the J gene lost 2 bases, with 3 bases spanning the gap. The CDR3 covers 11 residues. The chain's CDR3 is CASSFAYEQYY. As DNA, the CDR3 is TGTGCCAGCAGTTTCGCCTACGAGCAGTACTAC.

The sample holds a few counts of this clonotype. The CDR3 is CSARKASRDSPLHF. The CDR3 DNA sequence: TGCAGTGCTAGAAAGGCCAGTAGGGATTCACCCCTCCACTTT. V gene TRBV20-1 combines with J gene TRBJ1-6, with no clear D. This CDR3 contains 14 residues. Germline V gene sequence: CDR1 DFQATT, CDR2 SNEGSKA (reference sequence). V was trimmed by 2 bases and J by 8 bases, leaving 13 bases between them.